This paragraph reports one T cell receptor beta chain. Its antigen is not identified. The PCR was carried out with 60 Vbeta primers and 13 Jbeta primers. Produced via immunoSEQ multiplex PCR; TCRdb's table is partial and in-frame only. The sample shows 75,000 to 100,000 clones, about four fifths of them seen only once. The data are from a study of cytomegalovirus exposure and HLA in healthy donors. The donors gave bone marrow, and they were healthy. The CDR3 is 18 amino acids. Trimming removed 2 bases from V and 4 bases from J; junction bases left unmatched: 10. Per germline, CDR1 SGHTA and CDR2 FQGTGA. Study-wide results and caveats: Cytomegalovirus association was listed for under 200 TCR beta chains.

The material sequenced was PBMCs. This receptor was obtained from a woman aged 65 to 85 in good health and CMV-seropositive. The chain combines TRBV7-3 with TRBJ2-2; 10 nucleotides align to TRBD2. CDR3 residues: CASSLVAGGPSGTGELFF. CDR3 DNA sequence: TGTGCCAGCAGCTTAGTAGCGGGGGGCCCCTCGGGCACCGGGGAGCTGTTTTTT.